This T cell receptor (beta chain) derives from a study of CD4 T cells in relation to SARS-CoV-2 and coronaviruses. Uncultured naive and memory CD4+ T cells supplied DNA for deep TCR-beta sequencing. Profiled with immunoSEQ multiplex PCR; TCRdb holds only in-frame clones, not every one. The sample has some 64,000 clones, less than 95% seen once. CDR1 MGHRA and CDR2 YSYEKL come from the germline V gene. The CDR3 runs to 16 residues. V was trimmed by 0 bases and J by 4 bases, leaving 13 bases between them. CD4+ T cells from unexposed donors were obtained before the COVID-19 pandemic (2011-2018). This TCR was sampled from a human donor in good health. Sequencing was done on a sample of naive CD4+ T cells from PBMCs. As for subset: naive CD4+ T cells isolated by negative enrichment. V gene TRBV4-1 combines with J gene TRBJ1-5; tentative D call: TRBD1 (5 bases). The CDR3 nucleotides read TGCGCCAGCAGCCAAGATAGGCGGGCAGGGAATCAGCCCCAGCATTTT. Amino acid sequence: CASSQDRRAGNQPQHF.